The sample holds a few counts of the clone carrying this TCR beta chain. This record comes from a study of blood T cells in healthy people across ages. The CDR3 length is 13 residues. CDR1 and CDR2 from the germline V gene are LGHDT and YNNKEL (reference sequence). The J segment lost 11 bases and the V segment lost 7 bases, leaving 8 bases of the junction unmatched. Next came a second PCR, run for 7 to 11 cycles, which used a sample-barcoded 5' primer along with a J-beta primer mix. TCRdb fed the 5' RACE reads into MiXCR, producing one record per CDR3 protein. In the table there are over 950,000 distinct CDR3 sequences, 51% of which are singletons.

The origin of this receptor is a woman between 55 and 75 years old in good health. The J gene is TRBJ2-5, the V gene TRBV3-1, with 12 bases matching TRBD2. What was sequenced was blood. In nucleotides, the CDR3 is TGTGCCAGCAAACTAGCGGGAGGCGATGAGCAGTACTTC. Translation: CASKLAGGDEQYF.